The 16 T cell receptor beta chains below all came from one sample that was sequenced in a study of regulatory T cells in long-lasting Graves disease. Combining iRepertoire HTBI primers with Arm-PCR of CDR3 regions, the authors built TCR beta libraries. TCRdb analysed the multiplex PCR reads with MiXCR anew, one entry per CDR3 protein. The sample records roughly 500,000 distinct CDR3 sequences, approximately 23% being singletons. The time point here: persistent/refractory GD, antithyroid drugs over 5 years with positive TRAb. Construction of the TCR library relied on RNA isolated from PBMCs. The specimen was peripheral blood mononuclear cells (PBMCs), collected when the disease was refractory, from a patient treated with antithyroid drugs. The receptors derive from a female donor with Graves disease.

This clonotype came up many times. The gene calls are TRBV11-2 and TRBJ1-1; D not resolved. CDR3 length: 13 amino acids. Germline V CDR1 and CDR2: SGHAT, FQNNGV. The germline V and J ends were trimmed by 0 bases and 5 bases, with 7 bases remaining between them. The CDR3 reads CASSLERGTEAFF. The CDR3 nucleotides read TGTGCCAGCAGCTTAGAGCGGGGAACTGAAGCTTTCTTT.

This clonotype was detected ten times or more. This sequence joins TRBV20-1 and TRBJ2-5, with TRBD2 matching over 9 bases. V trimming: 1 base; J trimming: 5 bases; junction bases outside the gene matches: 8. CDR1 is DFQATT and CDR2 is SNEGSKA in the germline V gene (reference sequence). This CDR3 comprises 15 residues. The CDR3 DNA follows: TGCAGTGCTAGAGCTAGCGGGATGAGAGGGGAGACCCAGTACTTC. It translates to CSARASGMRGETQYF.

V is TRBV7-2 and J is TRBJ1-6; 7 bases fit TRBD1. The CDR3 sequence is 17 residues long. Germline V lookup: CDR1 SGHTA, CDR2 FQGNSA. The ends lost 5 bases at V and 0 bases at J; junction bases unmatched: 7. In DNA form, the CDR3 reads TGTGCCAGCAGCACCGCACAGGGGAGCTCCTATAATTCACCCCTCCACTTT. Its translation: CASSTAQGSSYNSPLHF.

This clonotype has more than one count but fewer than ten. CDR3 sequence: CASSYPNTGELFF. CDR3 sequence (DNA): TGTGCCAGCAGTTACCCCAACACCGGGGAGCTGTTTTTT. This chain joins TRBV6-4 and TRBJ2-2; D uncertain. Germline V CDR1 and CDR2: MRHNA, SNTAGT. CDR3 length: 13 residues. Trimming took off 5 bases at V and 2 bases at J, with 6 bases between the two ends.

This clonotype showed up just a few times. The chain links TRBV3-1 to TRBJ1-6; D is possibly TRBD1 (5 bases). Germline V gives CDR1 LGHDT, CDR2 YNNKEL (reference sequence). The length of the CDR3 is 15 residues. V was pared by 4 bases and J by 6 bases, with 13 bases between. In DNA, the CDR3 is TGTGCCAGCAGCCGCGGGACTCCTGGTAATTCACCCCTCCACTTT. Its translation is CASSRGTPGNSPLHF.

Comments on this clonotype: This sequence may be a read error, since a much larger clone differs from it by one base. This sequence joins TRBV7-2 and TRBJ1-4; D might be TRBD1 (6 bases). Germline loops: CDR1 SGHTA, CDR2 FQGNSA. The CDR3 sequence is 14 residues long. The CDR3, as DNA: TGTGTCAGCAGCAGAGACAGGCTCGACGAAAAACTGTTTTTT. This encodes CVSSRDRLDEKLFF.

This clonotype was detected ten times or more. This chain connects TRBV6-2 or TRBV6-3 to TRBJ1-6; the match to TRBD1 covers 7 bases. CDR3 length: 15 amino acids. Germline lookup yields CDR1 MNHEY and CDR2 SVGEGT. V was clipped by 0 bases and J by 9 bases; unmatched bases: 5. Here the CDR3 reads CASSYSGGAGSPLHF. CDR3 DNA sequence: TGTGCCAGCAGTTACTCAGGGGGCGCGGGTTCACCCCTCCACTTT.

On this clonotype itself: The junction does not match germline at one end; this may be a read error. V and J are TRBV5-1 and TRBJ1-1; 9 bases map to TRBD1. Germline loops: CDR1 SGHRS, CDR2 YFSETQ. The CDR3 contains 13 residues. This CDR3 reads CASSLDWDRVTSF. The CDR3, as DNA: TGCGCCAGCAGCTTGGACTGGGACAGGGTGACTTCCTTT.

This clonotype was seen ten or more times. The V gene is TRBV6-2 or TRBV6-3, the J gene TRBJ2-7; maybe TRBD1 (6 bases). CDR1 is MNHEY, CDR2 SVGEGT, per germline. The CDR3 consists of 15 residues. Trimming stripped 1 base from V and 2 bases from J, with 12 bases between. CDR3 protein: CASSYYPGVTYEQYF. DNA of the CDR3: TGTGCCAGCAGTTACTATCCAGGGGTCACCTACGAGCAGTACTTC.

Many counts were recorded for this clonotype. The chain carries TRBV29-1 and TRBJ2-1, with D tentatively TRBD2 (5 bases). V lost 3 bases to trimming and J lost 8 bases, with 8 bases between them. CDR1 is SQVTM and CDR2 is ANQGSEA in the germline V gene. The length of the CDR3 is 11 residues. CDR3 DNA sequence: TGCAGCGTTGACGAGGGTTATGAGCAGTTCTTC. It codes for CSVDEGYEQFF.

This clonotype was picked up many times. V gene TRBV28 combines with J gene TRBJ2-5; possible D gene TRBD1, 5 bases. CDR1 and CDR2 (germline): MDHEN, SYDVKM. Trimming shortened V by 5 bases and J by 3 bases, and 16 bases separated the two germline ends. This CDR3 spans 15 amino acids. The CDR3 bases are TGTGCCAGCAGTATAGAATTTGGCAGGGAAGAGACCCAGTACTTC. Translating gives CASSIEFGREETQYF.

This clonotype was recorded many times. The CDR3 region has the DNA TGCAGCGTTCGTCACGACGGAGAGCAGTACTTC. Its protein product is CSVRHDGEQYF. The V and J genes are TRBV29-1 and TRBJ2-7, with D unresolved. V was clipped by 5 bases and J by 7 bases, with 12 bases between them. The CDR3 has 11 residues. Germline lookup yields CDR1 SQVTM and CDR2 ANQGSEA.

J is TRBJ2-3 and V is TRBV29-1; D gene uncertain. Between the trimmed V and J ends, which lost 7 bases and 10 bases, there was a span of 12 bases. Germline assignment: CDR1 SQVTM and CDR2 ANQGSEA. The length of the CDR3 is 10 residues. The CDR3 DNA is TGCAGCGGCCGCGCAGGAGCGCAGTATTTT. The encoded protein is CSGRAGAQYF.

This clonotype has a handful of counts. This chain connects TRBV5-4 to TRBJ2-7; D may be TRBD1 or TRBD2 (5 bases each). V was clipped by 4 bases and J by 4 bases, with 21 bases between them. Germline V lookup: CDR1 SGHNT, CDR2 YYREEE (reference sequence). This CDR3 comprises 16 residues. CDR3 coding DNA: TGTGCCAGCAGCCCCGGTGGTGGGACGGCCGCATACGAGCAGTACTTC. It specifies CASSPGGGTAAYEQYF. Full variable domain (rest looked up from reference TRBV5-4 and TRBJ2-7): ETGVTQSPTHLIKTRGQQVTLRCSSQSGHNTVSWYQQALGQGPQFIFQYYREEENGRGNFPPRFSGLQFPNYSSELNVNALELDDSALYLCASSPGGGTAAYEQYFGPGTRLTVT.

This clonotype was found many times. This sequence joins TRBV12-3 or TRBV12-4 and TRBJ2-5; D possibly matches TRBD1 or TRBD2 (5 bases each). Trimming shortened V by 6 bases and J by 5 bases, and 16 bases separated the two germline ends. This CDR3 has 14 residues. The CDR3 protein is CASSLGTLGETQYF. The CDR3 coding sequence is TGTGCCAGCAGCCTCGGGACCCTAGGGGAGACCCAGTACTTC.

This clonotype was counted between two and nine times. CDR3: CSARDLIALNSEIEHNEQFF. The CDR3 DNA is TGCAGTGCTAGAGATTTAATAGCGTTGAATTCCGAAATTGAACACAATGAGCAGTTCTTC. This chain links TRBV20-1 with TRBJ2-1, with a tentative D call TRBD2 (5 bases). V was pared by 0 bases and J by 5 bases, with 29 bases between. The CDR3 runs 20 residues. Germline CDR1 reads DFQATT; CDR2 reads SNEGSKA (reference sequence).